This is a list of T cell receptor beta chains from one sample in a study of shared clonotypes between healthy human individuals. The repertoire was sequenced with immunoSEQ multiplex PCR; TCRdb's copy has only in-frame clones and lacks some. The sample yields about 730,000 clones, approximately 72% seen once. Sequenced sample: memory CD4+ T cells sorted from blood. These receptors were collected from a woman in her twenties or thirties in good health. Both conserved end residues are part of each CDR3. The D gene is left open where the match is weak. Where a row states a size, it is once, few, many or the class of an expanded clone; other rows omit it.

V	size	D	J	CDR3	DNA
TRBV15	.	.	TRBJ2-7	CATSSPPLAEAQYEQYF	TGTGCCACCAGCTCACCCCCCCTAGCTGAAGCTCAATACGAGCAGTACTTC
TRBV7-3	.	.	TRBJ2-1	CASSLTGHYNEQFF	TGTGCCAGCAGCTTAACTGGGCACTACAATGAGCAGTTCTTC
TRBV14	.	TRBD1	TRBJ2-1	CASSPTGGTGEGEQFF	TGTGCCAGCAGCCCGACCGGGGGGACAGGGGAGGGTGAGCAGTTCTTC
TRBV28	.	.	TRBJ2-5	CASSIGRETQYF	TGTGCCAGCAGCATCGGACGCGAGACCCAGTACTTC
TRBV7-9	.	TRBD2	TRBJ2-7	CASSHSGSYEQYF	TGTGCCAGCAGCCATAGCGGGAGCTACGAGCAGTACTTC
TRBV5-1	.	.	TRBJ2-2	CASSVVAENTGELFF	TGCGCCAGCAGCGTGGTGGCAGAGAACACCGGGGAGCTGTTTTTT
TRBV6-5	few	.	TRBJ2-7	CASKVRGRGSYEQYF	TGTGCCAGCAAAGTCAGGGGCCGGGGCTCCTACGAGCAGTACTTC
TRBV28	.	.	TRBJ2-3	CASRVGLRDTQYF	TGTGCCAGCAGGGTAGGGCTTCGGGATACGCAGTATTTT
TRBV9	.	.	TRBJ2-1	CASSSGSYNEQFF	TGTGCCAGCAGTTCCGGGAGCTACAATGAGCAGTTCTTC
TRBV5-1	.	TRBD2	TRBJ2-1	CASSLAGEGSYNEQFF	TGCGCCAGCAGCTTAGCGGGAGAGGGCTCCTACAATGAGCAGTTCTTC
TRBV6-6	.	.	TRBJ2-1	CASSQQGEQFF	TGTGCCAGCAGTCAGCAGGGCGAGCAGTTCTTC
TRBV5-1	once	TRBD2	TRBJ2-2	CASSIEGGRAGELFF	TGCGCCAGCAGCATCGAAGGCGGGAGGGCCGGGGAGCTGTTTTTT
TRBV28	.	.	TRBJ2-3	CASSSPAFSTDTQYF	TGTGCCAGCAGTTCACCCGCCTTCTCCACAGATACGCAGTATTTT
TRBV2	many	.	TRBJ1-5	CASSEERGHNQPQHF	TGTGCCAGCAGTGAAGAGAGGGGACATAATCAGCCCCAGCATTTT
TRBV7-2	few	.	TRBJ2-3	CASSSRTVNTQYF	TGTGCCAGCAGCTCCAGGACCGTCAACACGCAGTATTTT
TRBV5-6	.	TRBD1	TRBJ1-1	CASRYRQGGAFF	TGTGCCAGCAGATATCGACAGGGTGGAGCTTTCTTT
TRBV5-1	.	.	TRBJ1-1	CASSFGVGGTEAFF	TGCGCCAGCAGCTTCGGCGTAGGGGGCACTGAAGCTTTCTTT
TRBV10-3	.	.	TRBJ2-1	CAISVSLRDNEQFF	TGTGCCATCAGTGTTTCGCTAAGAGACAATGAGCAGTTCTTC
TRBV29-1	.	.	TRBJ2-1	CSVVPLPGVDNEQFF	TGCAGCGTTGTTCCCCTCCCGGGAGTTGACAATGAGCAGTTCTTC
TRBV5-1	few	TRBD1	TRBJ1-4	CASSIQTGGNEKLFF	TGCGCCAGCAGCATCCAGACAGGGGGTAATGAAAAACTGTTTTTT
TRBV7-9	.	.	TRBJ1-1	CASSPAGPSGTEAFF	TGTGCCAGCAGCCCGGCTGGACCTTCGGGCACTGAAGCTTTCTTT
TRBV13	.	.	TRBJ2-1	CASSPKGARGFLNEQFF	TGTGCCAGCAGCCCCAAGGGAGCCAGGGGCTTTTTGAATGAGCAGTTCTTC
TRBV5-1	few	.	TRBJ2-7	CASSLLWRSGTYEQYF	TGCGCCAGCAGCTTGCTCTGGAGGAGTGGAACCTACGAGCAGTACTTC
TRBV5-6	.	.	TRBJ2-7	CASSLEEYEQYF	TGTGCCAGCAGCTTGGAAGAGTACGAGCAGTACTTC
TRBV19	.	.	TRBJ2-4	CATREGGKNIQYF	TGTGCCACTCGAGAGGGGGGCAAAAACATTCAGTACTTC
TRBV6-5	.	TRBD1	TRBJ1-2	CATKSRDSYYGYTF	TGTGCCACTAAATCCCGGGACAGCTACTATGGCTACACCTTC
TRBV18	.	TRBD1	TRBJ1-1	CASSPTGGETEAFF	TGTGCCAGCTCACCGACAGGGGGCGAGACTGAAGCTTTCTTT
TRBV5-1	.	TRBD2	TRBJ2-1	CASRDGTSGTSSYNEQFF	TGCGCCAGCAGGGATGGGACTAGCGGGACGAGCTCCTACAATGAGCAGTTCTTC
TRBV2	few	TRBD1	TRBJ2-1	CASSDGQGRINEQFF	TGTGCCAGCAGTGACGGACAGGGTAGGATCAATGAGCAGTTCTTC
TRBV5-8	.	TRBD1	TRBJ2-1	CASSIPGQGYEQFF	TGTGCCAGCAGCATTCCGGGACAGGGGTATGAGCAGTTCTTC
TRBV25-1	.	.	TRBJ1-1	CASSPAGGPRRNTEAFF	TGTGCCAGCAGTCCCGCGGGGGGTCCCCGGCGGAACACTGAAGCTTTCTTT
TRBV7-3	few	.	TRBJ1-1	CASGKQRNTEAFF	TGTGCCAGCGGGAAGCAGAGGAACACTGAAGCTTTCTTT
TRBV2	many	.	TRBJ1-2	CASSERSNYGYTF	TGTGCCAGCAGTGAGCGATCTAACTATGGCTACACCTTC
TRBV18	.	.	TRBJ1-5	CASSPTWDQPQHF	TGTGCCAGCTCCCCAACTTGGGATCAGCCCCAGCATTTT
TRBV6-6	once	.	TRBJ2-7	CASSRQEGTYEQYF	TGTGCCAGCAGTAGACAGGAAGGGACCTACGAGCAGTACTTC
TRBV5-1	.	TRBD2	TRBJ2-1	CASSLLAGPPGENEQFF	TGCGCCAGCAGCTTACTAGCGGGCCCCCCGGGAGAAAATGAGCAGTTCTTC
TRBV2	.	.	TRBJ1-5	CASTETWGAQPQHF	TGTGCCAGTACCGAGACCTGGGGGGCTCAGCCCCAGCATTTT
TRBV10-1	.	.	TRBJ2-1	CASSKSSPYNEQFF	TGCGCCAGCAGTAAGTCCAGTCCCTACAATGAGCAGTTCTTC
TRBV27	.	TRBD1	TRBJ1-4	CASSAWTGGLEKLFF	TGTGCCAGCAGTGCCTGGACAGGGGGTCTCGAAAAACTGTTTTTT
TRBV27	.	.	TRBJ1-2	CASSLIATNYGYTF	TGTGCCAGCAGTTTAATTGCAACGAACTATGGCTACACCTTC
TRBV12-5	.	.	TRBJ2-7	CASGLGLGYEQYF	TGTGCTAGTGGTTTGGGACTAGGCTACGAGCAGTACTTC
TRBV19	medium-sized	.	TRBJ1-4	CASRPRGLSGNEKLFF	TGTGCCAGTAGGCCTCGCGGGCTCTCGGGGAATGAAAAACTGTTTTTT
TRBV7-9	few	.	TRBJ2-6	CASSLGGATGANVLTF	TGTGCCAGCAGCTTAGGGGGGGCCACTGGGGCCAACGTCCTGACTTTC
TRBV7-9	.	.	TRBJ2-1	CASSPYNEQFF	TGTGCCAGCAGCCCGTACAATGAGCAGTTCTTC
TRBV7-9	.	.	TRBJ1-5	CASSLGGQPQHF	TGTGCCAGCAGCTTAGGTGGCCAGCCCCAGCATTTT
TRBV6-4	.	.	TRBJ2-3	CASSDSGVLSGSTDTQYF	TGTGCCAGCAGTGATTCTGGGGTATTGAGCGGGAGCACAGATACGCAGTATTTT
TRBV5-1	.	.	TRBJ2-1	CASSEGPIRKGLREQFF	TGCGCCAGCAGCGAAGGGCCCATTAGAAAGGGTCTACGTGAGCAGTTCTTC
TRBV5-1	.	.	TRBJ1-1	CASKGMGTEAFF	TGCGCCAGCAAGGGGATGGGCACTGAAGCTTTCTTT
TRBV20-1	.	.	TRBJ2-5	CSASLDATQYF	TGCAGTGCTAGTCTAGACGCGACCCAGTACTTC
TRBV7-2	.	TRBD1	TRBJ1-2	CASSLTGGFGYTF	TGTGCCAGCAGCTTGACAGGGGGGTTCGGCTACACCTTC
TRBV11-2	.	.	TRBJ2-7	CASSPKGEREQYF	TGTGCCAGCAGCCCGAAGGGAGAGAGGGAGCAGTACTTC
TRBV19	.	.	TRBJ1-4	CASGGYATNEKLFF	TGTGCCAGTGGGGGGTATGCAACTAATGAAAAACTGTTTTTT
TRBV2	.	TRBD2	TRBJ2-2	CASSTGLAGGGTGELFF	TGTGCCAGCAGCACGGGACTAGCGGGAGGGGGCACCGGGGAGCTGTTTTTT
TRBV27	.	.	TRBJ2-1	CASSLLTGYNEQFF	TGTGCCAGCAGTTTACTTACCGGGTACAATGAGCAGTTCTTC
TRBV7-3	.	.	TRBJ2-3	CASSLAGRTSTDTQYF	TGTGCCAGCAGCTTAGCGGGGAGGACTAGCACAGATACGCAGTATTTT
TRBV15	.	.	TRBJ1-4	CATSRAPRRGFAEKLFF	TGTGCCACCAGCAGAGCCCCCCGTCGGGGGTTTGCGGAAAAACTGTTTTTT
TRBV27	.	.	TRBJ2-7	CASSRQRQGLSYEQYF	TGTGCCAGCAGTCGACAAAGACAGGGACTATCCTACGAGCAGTACTTC